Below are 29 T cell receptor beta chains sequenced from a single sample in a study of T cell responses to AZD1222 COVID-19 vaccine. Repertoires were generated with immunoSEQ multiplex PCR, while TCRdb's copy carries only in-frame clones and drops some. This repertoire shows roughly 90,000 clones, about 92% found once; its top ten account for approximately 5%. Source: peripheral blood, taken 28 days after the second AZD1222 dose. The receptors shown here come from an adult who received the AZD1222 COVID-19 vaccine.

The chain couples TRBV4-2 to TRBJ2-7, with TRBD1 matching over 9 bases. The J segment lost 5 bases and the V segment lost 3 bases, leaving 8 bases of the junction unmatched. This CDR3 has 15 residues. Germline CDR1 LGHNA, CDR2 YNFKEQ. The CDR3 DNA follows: TGTGCCAGCAGCCACCCCGGGACAGGGAAAAACGAGCAGTACTTC. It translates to CASSHPGTGKNEQYF.

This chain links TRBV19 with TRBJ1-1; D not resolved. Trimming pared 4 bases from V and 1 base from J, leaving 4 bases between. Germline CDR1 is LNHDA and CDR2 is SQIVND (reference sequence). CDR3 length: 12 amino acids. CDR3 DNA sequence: TGTGCCAGTAGTAAAAAGAACACTGAAGCTTTCTTT. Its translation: CASSKKNTEAFF. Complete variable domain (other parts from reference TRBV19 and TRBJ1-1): DGGITQSPKYLFRKEGQNVTLSCEQNLNHDAMYWYRQDPGQGLRLIYYSQIVNDFQKGDIAEGYSVSREKKESFPLTVTSAQKNPTAFYLCASSKKNTEAFFGQGTRLTVV.

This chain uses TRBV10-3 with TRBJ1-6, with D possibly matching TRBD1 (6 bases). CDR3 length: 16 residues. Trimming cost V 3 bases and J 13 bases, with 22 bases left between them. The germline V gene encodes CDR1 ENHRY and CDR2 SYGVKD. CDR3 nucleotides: TGTGCCATCAGTGAAAGGATTGGACAGTCGTCTGAGCCCCTCCACTTT. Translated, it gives CAISERIGQSSEPLHF.

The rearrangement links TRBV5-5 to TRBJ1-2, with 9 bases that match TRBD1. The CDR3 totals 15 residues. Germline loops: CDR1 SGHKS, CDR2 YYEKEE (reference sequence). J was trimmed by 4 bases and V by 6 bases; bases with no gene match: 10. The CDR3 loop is CASTGGTGRFYGYTF. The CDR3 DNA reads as TGTGCCAGCACCGGAGGGACAGGGAGATTCTATGGCTACACCTTC. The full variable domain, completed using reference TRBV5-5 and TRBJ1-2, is DAGVTQSPTHLIKTRGQQVTLRCSPISGHKSVSWYQQVLGQGPQFIFQYYEKEERGRGNFPDRFSARQFPNYSSELNVNALLLGDSALYLCASTGGTGRFYGYTFGSGTRLTVV.

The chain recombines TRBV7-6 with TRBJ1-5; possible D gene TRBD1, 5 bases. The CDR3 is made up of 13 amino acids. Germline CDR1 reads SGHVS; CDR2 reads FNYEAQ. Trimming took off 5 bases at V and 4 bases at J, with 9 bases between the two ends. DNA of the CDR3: TGTGCCAGCAGCCTCGACAGTAATCAGCCCCAGCATTTT. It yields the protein CASSLDSNQPQHF.

The CDR3 region is CASSLGGGEKLFF. In DNA form, the CDR3 reads TGTGCCAGCAGCTTGGGAGGAGGTGAAAAACTGTTTTTT. V gene TRBV5-6 combines with J gene TRBJ1-4; D is uncertain. The V and J ends lost 0 bases and 7 bases respectively, with 7 bases between them. Germline lookup yields CDR1 SGHDT and CDR2 YYEEEE. The CDR3 contains 13 residues.

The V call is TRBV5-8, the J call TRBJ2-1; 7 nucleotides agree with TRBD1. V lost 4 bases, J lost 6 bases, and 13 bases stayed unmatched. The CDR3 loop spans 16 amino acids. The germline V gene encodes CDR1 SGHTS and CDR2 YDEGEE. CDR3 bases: TGTGCCAGCAGCGTAGAGGGGGCAGGTTGGGCCAATGAGCAGTTCTTC. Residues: CASSVEGAGWANEQFF.

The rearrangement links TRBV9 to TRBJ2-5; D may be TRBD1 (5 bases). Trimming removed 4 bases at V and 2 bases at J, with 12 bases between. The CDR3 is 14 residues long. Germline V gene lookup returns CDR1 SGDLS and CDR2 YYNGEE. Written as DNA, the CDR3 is TGTGCCAGCAGCTTAGGGGTAGTACAAGAGACCCAGTACTTC. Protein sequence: CASSLGVVQETQYF.

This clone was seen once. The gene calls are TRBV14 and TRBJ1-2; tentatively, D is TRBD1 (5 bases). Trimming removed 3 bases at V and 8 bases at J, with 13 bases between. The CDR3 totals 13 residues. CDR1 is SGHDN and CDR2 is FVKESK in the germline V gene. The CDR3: CASSQTPWDGYTF. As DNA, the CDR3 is TGTGCCAGCAGCCAGACCCCCTGGGACGGCTACACCTTC.

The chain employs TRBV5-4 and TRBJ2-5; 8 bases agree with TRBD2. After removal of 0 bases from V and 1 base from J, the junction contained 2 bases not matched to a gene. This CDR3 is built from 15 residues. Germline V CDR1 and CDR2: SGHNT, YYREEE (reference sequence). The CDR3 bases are TGTGCCAGCAGCTTGGATCTAGCGGGCCAAGAGACCCAGTACTTC. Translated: CASSLDLAGQETQYF.

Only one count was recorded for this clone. CDR3 in DNA: TGTGCCAGTAGTAGGACAGGTTTTCTAGAAGCTTTCTTT. Protein sequence: CASSRTGFLEAFF. The V gene is TRBV19, the J gene TRBJ1-1; TRBD1 agrees at 7 bases. With V trimmed by 4 bases and J by 8 bases, 7 bases remained unmatched. Germline V gene lookup returns CDR1 LNHDA and CDR2 SQIVND (reference sequence). This CDR3 spans 13 amino acids.

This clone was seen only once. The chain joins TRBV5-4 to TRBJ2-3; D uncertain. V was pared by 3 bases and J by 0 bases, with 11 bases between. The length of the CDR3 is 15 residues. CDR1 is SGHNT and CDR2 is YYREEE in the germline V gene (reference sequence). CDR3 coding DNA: TGTGCCAGCAGCTCTGGCAGCTTTAGCACAGATACGCAGTATTTT. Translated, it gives CASSSGSFSTDTQYF.

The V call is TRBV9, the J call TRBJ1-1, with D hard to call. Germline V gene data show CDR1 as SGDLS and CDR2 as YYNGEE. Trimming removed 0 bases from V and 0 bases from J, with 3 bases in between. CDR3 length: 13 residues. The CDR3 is CASSVEVNTEAFF. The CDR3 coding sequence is TGTGCCAGCAGCGTAGAGGTGAACACTGAAGCTTTCTTT.

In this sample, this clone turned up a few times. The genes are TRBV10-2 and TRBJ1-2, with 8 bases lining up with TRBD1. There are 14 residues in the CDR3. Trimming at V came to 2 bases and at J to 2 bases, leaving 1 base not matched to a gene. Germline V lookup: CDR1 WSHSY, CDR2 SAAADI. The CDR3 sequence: CASSEQGANYGYTF. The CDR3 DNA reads TGCGCCAGCAGTGAGCAGGGGGCGAACTATGGCTACACCTTC.

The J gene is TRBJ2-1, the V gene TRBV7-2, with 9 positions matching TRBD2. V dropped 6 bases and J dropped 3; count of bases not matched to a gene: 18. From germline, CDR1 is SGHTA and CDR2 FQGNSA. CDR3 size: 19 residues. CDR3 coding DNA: TGTGCCAGCAGTCATCCCCGGACTAGCGCCCGTTCGGGCTACAATGAGCAGTTCTTC. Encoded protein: CASSHPRTSARSGYNEQFF.

The DNA of the CDR3 is TGCGCCAGCAGCTCGTCGACTAGCGGGGGGTACACCGGGGAGCTGTTTTTT. Translated, it gives CASSSSTSGGYTGELFF. The rearrangement uses TRBV5-1 and TRBJ2-2; TRBD2 agrees at 13 bases. Trimming removed 3 bases from V and 3 bases from J; junction bases left unmatched: 5. Germline assignment: CDR1 SGHRS and CDR2 YFSETQ. The CDR3 runs 17 residues.

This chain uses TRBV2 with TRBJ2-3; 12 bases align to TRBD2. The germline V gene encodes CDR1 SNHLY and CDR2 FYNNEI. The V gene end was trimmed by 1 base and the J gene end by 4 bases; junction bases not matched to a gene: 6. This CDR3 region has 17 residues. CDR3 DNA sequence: TGTGCCAGCAGTGAAGGGGTAACTAGCGGGGGGTCAGATACGCAGTATTTT. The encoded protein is CASSEGVTSGGSDTQYF.

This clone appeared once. DNA for the CDR3: TGTGCCAGCAGTTTTGATCGGAGGAATCAAGAGACCCAGTACTTC. It translates to CASSFDRRNQETQYF. This chain links TRBV27 with TRBJ2-5; weak D call: TRBD2 (5 bases). This CDR3 comprises 15 residues. The V gene's germline CDR1 is MNHEY and CDR2 SMNVEV (reference sequence). V gave up 3 bases and J gave up 2 bases, with 13 bases separating them.

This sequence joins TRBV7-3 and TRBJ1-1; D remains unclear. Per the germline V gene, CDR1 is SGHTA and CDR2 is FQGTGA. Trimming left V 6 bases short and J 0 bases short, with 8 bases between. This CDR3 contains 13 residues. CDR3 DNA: TGTGCCAGCAGGGCGGTGATGAACACTGAAGCTTTCTTT. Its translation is CASRAVMNTEAFF.

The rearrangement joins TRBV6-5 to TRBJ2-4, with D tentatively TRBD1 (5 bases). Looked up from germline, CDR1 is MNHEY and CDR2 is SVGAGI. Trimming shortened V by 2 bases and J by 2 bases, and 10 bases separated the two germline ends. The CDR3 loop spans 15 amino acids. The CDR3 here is CASSYGAGTKNIQYF. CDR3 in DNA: TGTGCCAGCAGTTACGGGGCAGGGACCAAAAACATTCAGTACTTC.

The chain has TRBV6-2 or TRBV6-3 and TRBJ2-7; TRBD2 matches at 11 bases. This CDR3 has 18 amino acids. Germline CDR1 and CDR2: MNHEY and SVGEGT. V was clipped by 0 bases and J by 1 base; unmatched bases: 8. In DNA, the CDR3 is TGTGCCAGCAGTTACTCTCCTAGCGGGGGGATCCTATCCTACGAGCAGTACGTC. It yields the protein CASSYSPSGGILSYEQYV.

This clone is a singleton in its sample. In nucleotides, the CDR3 is TGTGCCAGCAGTTTAATGGACGAATTGAACAATGAGCAGTTCTTC. It codes for CASSLMDELNNEQFF. The J gene is TRBJ2-1, the V gene TRBV28; the D is unclear. V was pared by 2 bases and J by 5 bases, with 13 bases between. In germline, CDR1 is MDHEN, CDR2 SYDVKM. This CDR3 comprises 15 residues.

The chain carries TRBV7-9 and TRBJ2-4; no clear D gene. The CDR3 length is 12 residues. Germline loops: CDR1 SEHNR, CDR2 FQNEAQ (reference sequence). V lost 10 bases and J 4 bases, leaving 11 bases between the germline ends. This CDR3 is CAINTLKNIQYF. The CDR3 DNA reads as TGTGCCATCAACACTTTAAAAAACATTCAGTACTTC.

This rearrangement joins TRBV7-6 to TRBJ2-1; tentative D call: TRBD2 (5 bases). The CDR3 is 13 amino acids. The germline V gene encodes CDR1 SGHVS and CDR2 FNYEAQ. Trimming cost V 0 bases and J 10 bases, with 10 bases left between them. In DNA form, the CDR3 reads TGTGCCAGCAGCTTAGCGGCGGGCGGAGAGCAGTTCTTC. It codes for CASSLAAGGEQFF.

This CDR3 reads CASSPRDRDNIQYF. CDR3 sequence (DNA): TGTGCCAGCAGCCCCCGGGACAGGGACAACATTCAGTACTTC. The chain couples TRBV11-1 to TRBJ2-4, with TRBD1 matching over 9 bases. In germline, CDR1 is SGHAT, CDR2 FQDESV (reference sequence). The J segment lost 7 bases and the V segment lost 5 bases, leaving 6 bases of the junction unmatched. The CDR3 is 14 residues long.

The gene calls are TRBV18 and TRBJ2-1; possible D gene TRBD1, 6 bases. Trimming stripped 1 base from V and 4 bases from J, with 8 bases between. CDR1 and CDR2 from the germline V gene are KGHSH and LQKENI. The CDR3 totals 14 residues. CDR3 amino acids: CASSPQGDYNEQFF. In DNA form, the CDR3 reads TGTGCCAGCTCACCACAGGGGGATTACAATGAGCAGTTCTTC. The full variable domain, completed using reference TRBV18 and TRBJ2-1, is NAGVMQNPRHLVRRRGQEARLRCSPMKGHSHVYWYRQLPEEGLKFMVYLQKENIIDESGMPKERFSAEFPKEGPSILRIQQVVRGDSAAYFCASSPQGDYNEQFFGPGTRLTVL.

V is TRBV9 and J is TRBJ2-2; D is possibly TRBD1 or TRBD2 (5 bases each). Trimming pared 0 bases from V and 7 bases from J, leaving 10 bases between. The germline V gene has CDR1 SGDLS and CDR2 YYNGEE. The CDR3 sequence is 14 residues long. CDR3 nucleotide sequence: TGTGCCAGCAGCGTAGTTAATGGGGGCGGGGAGCTGTTTTTT. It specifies CASSVVNGGGELFF.

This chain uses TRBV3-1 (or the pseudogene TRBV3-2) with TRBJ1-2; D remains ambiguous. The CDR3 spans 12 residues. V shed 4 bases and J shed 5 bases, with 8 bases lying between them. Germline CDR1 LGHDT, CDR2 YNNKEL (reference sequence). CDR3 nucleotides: TGTGCCAGCAGCCGGCGCGATTATGGCTACACCTTC. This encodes CASSRRDYGYTF.

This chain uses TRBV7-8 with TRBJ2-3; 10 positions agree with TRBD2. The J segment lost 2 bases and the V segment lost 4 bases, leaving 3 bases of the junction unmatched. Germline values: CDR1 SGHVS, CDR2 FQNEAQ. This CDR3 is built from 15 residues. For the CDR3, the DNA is TGTGCCAGCAGCTCTAGCGGGGGCCTCACAGATACGCAGTATTTT. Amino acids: CASSSSGGLTDTQYF.